A selection of T cell receptor beta chains follows, all from one sample in a study of beta chain features in type 1 diabetes. Sequencing was performed with immunoSEQ multiplex PCR; in TCRdb, only in-frame clones are kept and a portion is missing. The profile shows some 370,000 clones, around 10% of them singletons. Material: central memory CD4+ T cells from blood. These TCRs come from a man aged 25-45 years with type 1 diabetes. CDR3s include the opening cysteine and the closing phenylalanine or tryptophan. Fields, in order: J gene, clone size, D gene, CDR3 length, V gene, CDR3 DNA, CDR3 protein. The D gene is left open where the match is weak. Clone size is stated in some rows and not others, as once, few, many or a class when expanded.

>TRBJ2-3|many|TRBD2|14|TRBV28
TGTGCCAGCGGACTAGCGGGAGTGGGAGATACGCAGTATTTT
CASGLAGVGDTQYF
>TRBJ1-5|.|.|15|TRBV6-5
TGTGCCAGCAGTTCATTTGGACAGCAGAATCAGCCCCAGCATTTT
CASSSFGQQNQPQHF
>TRBJ2-7|.|TRBD1|15|TRBV7-2
TGTGCCAGCAGCCTCGACAGGGACGCCGTCTACGAGCAGTACTTC
CASSLDRDAVYEQYF
>TRBJ2-1|many|TRBD1|15|TRBV5-1
TGCGCCAGCAGCTTGGTAGGGACAGGGGTTGATGAGCAGTTCTTC
CASSLVGTGVDEQFF
>TRBJ2-3|.|.|13|TRBV5-1
TGCGCCAGCAGCTTGTTACTCACAGATACGCAGTATTTT
CASSLLLTDTQYF
>TRBJ2-3|few|TRBD2|14|TRBV11-2
TGTGCCAGCAGCTCCCCTAGCGGCCCAGATACGCAGTATTTT
CASSSPSGPDTQYF
>TRBJ2-1|few|TRBD2|15|TRBV5-4
TGTGCCAGCAGCTTGGTACTAGCGGAGTACAATGAGCAGTTCTTC
CASSLVLAEYNEQFF
>TRBJ2-6|few|.|16|TRBV14
TGTGCCAGCAGCCAAGATCCGTGGACTGGGGCCAACGTCCTGACTTTC
CASSQDPWTGANVLTF
>TRBJ2-3|few|.|14|TRBV6-5
TGTGCCAGCAGACGTGACTGGAGCACAGATACGCAGTATTTT
CASRRDWSTDTQYF
>TRBJ1-5|.|.|13|TRBV29-1
TGCAGCGTTGGTCAACAGCACAATCAGCCCCAGCATTTT
CSVGQQHNQPQHF
>TRBJ1-5|.|.|16|TRBV2
TGTGCCAGCAGTGTGGAGGGAGTTCGTAGCAATCAGCCCCAGCATTTT
CASSVEGVRSNQPQHF
>TRBJ2-7|.|TRBD2|14|TRBV7-2
TGTGCCAGCAGCAGGACTAGTAGTAGCTACGAGCAGTACTTC
CASSRTSSSYEQYF
>TRBJ2-1|many|TRBD2|16|TRBV4-3
TGCGCCAGCAGCCAAGATAAAGCGGGAGTGGGAAATGAGCAGTTCTTC
CASSQDKAGVGNEQFF
>TRBJ2-2|few|TRBD1|14|TRBV2
TGTGCCAGCAGTGGGGACAGGGTTCGAGGGGAGCTGTTTTTT
CASSGDRVRGELFF
>TRBJ2-6|many|TRBD1|17|TRBV4-1
TGCGCCAGCAGCCAACTGGGACAGGTCTCTGGGGCCAACGTCCTGACTTTC
CASSQLGQVSGANVLTF
>TRBJ1-2|few|TRBD1|14|TRBV19
TGTGCCAGTAGTACGCGGGCACAGGGGGCAGGCTACACCTTC
CASSTRAQGAGYTF
>TRBJ2-5|.|TRBD2|16|TRBV5-1
TGCGCCAGCAGCCTGAGCCATAGCGGGAGGGCGGAGACCCAGTACTTC
CASSLSHSGRAETQYF
>TRBJ1-5|.|.|14|TRBV11-2
TGTGCCAGCAGCTTAGACAGGAGCAATCAGCCCCAGCATTTT
CASSLDRSNQPQHF
>TRBJ1-1|.|.|14|TRBV5-4
TGTGCCAGCAGCTTGGTAGGGGTGGGTACTGAAGCTTTCTTT
CASSLVGVGTEAFF
>TRBJ2-1|few|.|16|TRBV28
TGTGCCAGCAAATACCCCCAGGGGCTGGGTAGAAATGAGCAGTTCTTC
CASKYPQGLGRNEQFF
>TRBJ1-5|few|.|13|TRBV7-9
TGTGCCAGCAGTCAACAACGCAATCAGCCCCAGCATTTT
CASSQQRNQPQHF
>TRBJ1-4|few|.|16|TRBV5-1
TGCGCCAGCAGCTTCGGAGCCGGGGGGGAAGGTGAAAAACTGTTTTTT
CASSFGAGGEGEKLFF
>TRBJ1-3|few|.|15|TRBV18
TGTGCCAGCTCACCACCGGCCAACTCTGGAAACACCATATATTTT
CASSPPANSGNTIYF
>TRBJ1-3|few|TRBD1|14|TRBV18
TGTGCCAGCCAAGAGGGGGCGAGAGGAAACACCATATATTTT
CASQEGARGNTIYF